The 20 T cell receptor beta chains below all came from one sample that was sequenced in a study of CD8 T cell repertoires and HIV-1 epitope variants. Repertoires were generated with immunoSEQ multiplex PCR, while TCRdb's copy carries only in-frame clones and drops some. The sample holds tens of thousands of clones, roughly four fifths seen once. Sequenced: uncultured baseline CD8+ T cells from peripheral blood mononuclear cells (PBMCs). The source of these receptors is a male donor with HIV.

The genes are TRBV2 and TRBJ2-5; unclear D gene. CDR3 size: 11 residues. Germline CDR1 and CDR2: SNHLY and FYNNEI. Trimming removed 5 bases at V and 3 bases at J, with 4 bases between. CDR3 in amino acids: CASSRKETQYF. The CDR3 bases are TGTGCCAGCAGTCGGAAAGAGACCCAGTACTTC.

The sample holds one count of this clone. This sequence joins TRBV30 and TRBJ1-2; D gene unclear. This CDR3 has 12 residues. Germline-derived CDR1 and CDR2 are GTSNPN and SVGIG (reference sequence). V was cut by 7 bases and J by 4 bases, with 13 bases left in between. The CDR3 region is CAYLGDSYGYTF. As DNA, the CDR3 is TGTGCCTACCTAGGAGATAGCTATGGCTACACCTTC.

V and J are TRBV6-4 and TRBJ1-6, with TRBD1 identical over 8 bases. Germline V gene sequence: CDR1 MRHNA, CDR2 SNTAGT. J was trimmed by 7 bases and V by 6 bases; bases with no gene match: 8. The CDR3 has 15 amino acids. DNA of the CDR3: TGTGCCAGCAGGGAGGACAGGGCGGGAAATTCACCCCTCCACTTT. Protein product: CASREDRAGNSPLHF.

The chain recombines TRBV6-6 with TRBJ2-7; tentatively, D is TRBD1 (6 bases). CDR1 and CDR2 (germline): MNHNY, SVGAGI (reference sequence). Between the trimmed V and J ends, which lost 2 bases and 5 bases, there was a span of 16 bases. The CDR3 spans 15 residues. The CDR3 here is CASSYQLRGNNEQYF. CDR3 sequence (DNA): TGTGCCAGCAGTTACCAGCTCAGGGGAAATAACGAGCAGTACTTC.

This chain joins TRBV9 and TRBJ2-6; D is unclear. V gave up 2 bases and J gave up 0 bases, with 9 bases separating them. The CDR3 is 16 amino acids. The germline CDR1 and CDR2 sequences are SGDLS and YYNGEE. The CDR3 here is CASSVLQNSGANVLTF. In nucleotides, the CDR3 is TGTGCCAGCAGCGTTTTACAGAACTCTGGGGCCAACGTCCTGACTTTC.

This clone showed up just once. The CDR3 nucleotides read TGTGCCAGCAGTTACGGGCAGCTGAGCACTGAAGCTTTCTTT. It codes for CASSYGQLSTEAFF. The V gene is TRBV6-6, the J gene TRBJ1-1; no definite D call. The CDR3 loop spans 14 amino acids. Germline V CDR1 and CDR2: MNHNY, SVGAGI (reference sequence). V dropped 2 bases and J dropped 4 bases, with 11 bases sitting between them.

The chain carries TRBV4-1 and TRBJ2-7; TRBD1 agrees at 12 bases. V lost 2 bases and J lost 7; bases outside the gene matches: 15. The CDR3 length is 18 residues. Germline CDR1 MGHRA, CDR2 YSYEKL. In DNA, the CDR3 is TGCGCCAGCAGCCAAACTGTGGGGACAGGGGGCCCTTTGGGTGAGCAGTACTTC. Residues: CASSQTVGTGGPLGEQYF.

The chain has TRBV19 and TRBJ1-5; 8 bases fit TRBD1. Trimming cost V 0 bases and J 6 bases; bases outside gene matches: 4. Germline CDR1 and CDR2: LNHDA and SQIVND (reference sequence). The CDR3 consists of 15 residues. CDR3 sequence: CASSIDGQGGQPQHF. The CDR3 region has the DNA TGTGCCAGTAGTATAGATGGACAGGGAGGTCAGCCCCAGCATTTT.

The CDR3 is CATVSTSYQETQYF. DNA of the CDR3: TGTGCCACCGTCTCGACATCGTACCAAGAGACCCAGTACTTC. J is TRBJ2-5 and V is TRBV28; D call uncertain. V was pared by 10 bases and J by 0 bases, with 15 bases between. The germline V gene has CDR1 MDHEN and CDR2 SYDVKM. The CDR3 sequence is 14 residues long.

The chain employs TRBV28 and TRBJ2-1; D is possibly TRBD1 (6 bases). CDR1 and CDR2 (germline): MDHEN, SYDVKM. V was shortened by 2 bases and J by 7 bases, with 15 bases between the two germline ends. The CDR3 covers 15 residues. The CDR3, as DNA: TGTGCCAGCAGTTTACAGGGGTCTCTGTCGAATGAGCAGTTCTTC. Amino acid sequence: CASSLQGSLSNEQFF.

The V call is TRBV13, the J call TRBJ2-3; 9 nucleotides align to TRBD2. The CDR3 runs to 16 residues. The germline gives CDR1 PRHDT, CDR2 FYEKMQ (reference sequence). V was pared by 6 bases and J by 0 bases, with 7 bases of the junction left unmatched. CDR3 in amino acids: CASSASSGTSTDTQYF. The CDR3, as DNA: TGTGCCAGCAGTGCCTCTAGCGGGACTAGCACAGATACGCAGTATTTT.

The chain uses TRBV27 and TRBJ2-7, with D maybe TRBD1 (6 bases). The CDR3 sequence is 16 residues long. Per germline, CDR1 MNHEY and CDR2 SMNVEV (reference sequence). Trimming shortened V by 5 bases and J by 2 bases, and 19 bases separated the two germline ends. CDR3 DNA: TGTGCCAGCAGTCTTCAGGGGCAGGGCTACACCTACGAGCAGTACTTC. Translating it yields CASSLQGQGYTYEQYF.

V gene TRBV27 combines with J gene TRBJ2-7; 9 nucleotides align to TRBD1. Germline CDR1 is MNHEY and CDR2 is SMNVEV (reference sequence). This CDR3 has 14 amino acids. V gave up 4 bases and J gave up 2 bases; unmatched junction bases: 3. CDR3 loop: CASSWDREAYEQYF. CDR3 nucleotide sequence: TGTGCCAGCAGTTGGGACAGGGAGGCCTACGAGCAGTACTTC.

This clone was counted once. The rearrangement uses TRBV28 and TRBJ2-6, with a possible D match to TRBD1 (6 bases). This CDR3 has 16 amino acids. V was cut by 6 bases and J by 0 bases, with 12 bases left in between. CDR1 is MDHEN, CDR2 SYDVKM, per germline. In DNA form, the CDR3 reads TGTGCCAGCAGGGACAGTACGGACTCTGGGGCCAACGTCCTGACTTTC. Translating gives CASRDSTDSGANVLTF.

The chain recombines TRBV6-5 with TRBJ2-2; 9 positions agree with TRBD1. Unmatched junction bases numbered 6, after V lost 11 bases and J lost 5 bases. CDR1 is MNHEY, CDR2 SVGAGI, per germline. The CDR3 spans 13 residues. The CDR3 region is CAGGQGPTGELFF. CDR3 DNA: TGTGCCGGGGGACAGGGACCAACCGGGGAGCTGTTTTTT.

The V call is TRBV5-1, the J call TRBJ1-6, with D perhaps matching TRBD1 (6 bases). V lost 0 bases and J lost 10, with 17 bases in between. The CDR3 contains 16 residues. Germline V lookup: CDR1 SGHRS, CDR2 YFSETQ. The CDR3 sequence: CASSLVPQGIGSPLHF. CDR3 sequence (DNA): TGCGCCAGCAGCTTGGTCCCACAGGGTATAGGGTCACCCCTCCACTTT.

V and J are TRBV6-5 and TRBJ1-1; TRBD1 agrees at 7 bases. Germline V lookup: CDR1 MNHEY, CDR2 SVGAGI. V lost 2 bases, J lost 4 bases, and 7 bases stayed unmatched. The CDR3 is 15 amino acids. The CDR3 nucleotides read TGTGCCAGCAGTTACGGCGACAGGGAGAGCACTGAAGCTTTCTTT. Protein: CASSYGDRESTEAFF.

This clone was recorded once. The chain recombines TRBV10-3 with TRBJ2-3; D might be TRBD2 (5 bases). The CDR3 is made up of 15 amino acids. Germline assignment: CDR1 ENHRY and CDR2 SYGVKD. Trimming shortened V by 4 bases and J by 4 bases, and 15 bases separated the two germline ends. CDR3 coding DNA: TGTGCCATCAGTGCACAAGTACCCGGGGCAGATACGCAGTATTTT. This sequence encodes CAISAQVPGADTQYF.

This clone was detected only a few times. V and J are TRBV28 and TRBJ2-5; 10 bases agree with TRBD2. Trimming at V came to 5 bases and at J to 5 bases, leaving 2 bases not matched to a gene. CDR1 and CDR2 from the germline V gene are MDHEN and SYDVKM. The CDR3 contains 13 residues. CDR3 coding DNA: TGTGCCAGCAGTCCTAGCGGGAGTGAGACCCAGTACTTC. This sequence encodes CASSPSGSETQYF.

This sequence joins TRBV29-1 and TRBJ2-7; 7 bases fit TRBD2. The V gene's germline CDR1 is SQVTM and CDR2 ANQGSEA. Trimming at V came to 4 bases and at J to 5 bases, leaving 2 bases not matched to a gene. This CDR3 has 11 amino acids. CDR3 sequence: CSVGGGHEQYF. The DNA of the CDR3 is TGCAGCGTTGGGGGAGGGCACGAGCAGTACTTC.